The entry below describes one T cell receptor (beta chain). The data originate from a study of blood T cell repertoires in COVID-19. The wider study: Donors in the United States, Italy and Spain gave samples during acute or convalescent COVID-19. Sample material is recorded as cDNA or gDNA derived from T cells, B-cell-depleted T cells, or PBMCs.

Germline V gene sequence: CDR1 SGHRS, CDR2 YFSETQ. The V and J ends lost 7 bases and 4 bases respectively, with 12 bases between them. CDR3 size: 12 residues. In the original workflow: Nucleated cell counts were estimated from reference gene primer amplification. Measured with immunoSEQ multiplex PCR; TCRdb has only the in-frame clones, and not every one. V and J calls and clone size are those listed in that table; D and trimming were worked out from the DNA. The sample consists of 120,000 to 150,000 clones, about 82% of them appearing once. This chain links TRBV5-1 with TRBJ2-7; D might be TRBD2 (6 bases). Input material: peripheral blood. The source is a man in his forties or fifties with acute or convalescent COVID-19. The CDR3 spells CASRRDFYEQYF. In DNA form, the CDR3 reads TGCGCCAGCCGGAGGGACTTTTACGAGCAGTACTTC.